The source of this TCR beta chain is a study of blood T cell repertoires in COVID-19. Study background: The United States, Italy and Spain provided the acute and convalescent COVID-19 samples. In each case, the material was cDNA or gDNA derived from T cells, B-cell-depleted T cells, or PBMCs.

In the original workflow: How many nucleated cells were present was estimated from reference gene primer amplification. Assay: immunoSEQ multiplex PCR; the TCRdb copy retains only in-frame clones and omits some. That table supplies the V and J calls and clone size; D and trimming were determined from the DNA. The sample yields 100,000 or so clones, approximately 79% seen once. The germline CDR1 and CDR2 sequences are SGHNT and YYREEE (reference sequence). The CDR3 sequence is 16 residues long. V was shortened by 5 bases and J by 4 bases, with 19 bases between the two germline ends. The chain couples TRBV5-4 to TRBJ2-1; TRBD2 might be the D (6 bases). Sequenced: peripheral blood. The TCR sequence derives from a man aged 70 or older with active or convalescent COVID-19. The CDR3 protein is CASSHRRGGGYNEQFF. Here the CDR3 DNA reads TGTGCCAGCAGTCACCGTCGGGGCGGAGGGTACAATGAGCAGTTCTTC.